The 26 T cell receptor beta chains below all came from one sample that was sequenced in a study of Graves' ophthalmopathy and Graves' hyperthyroidism. Transcripts of RNA were the source for amplifying TCR beta CDR3 regions. First-round RT-PCR used HTBI primers; second-round multiplex PCR followed. TCRdb reprocessed the multiplex PCR reads via MiXCR and lists one record per CDR3 protein. Found here are around 660,000 distinct CDR3 sequences, over 40% of them singletons; the top ten hold over 2.5%. The material sequenced was peripheral blood. The receptors derive from an adult man with Graves' ophthalmopathy.

This clonotype appeared many times. This chain uses TRBV24-1 with TRBJ2-2; either TRBD1 or TRBD2 may supply D (6 bases each). The V end was cut by 5 bases, the J end by 2 bases, with 8 bases between. The CDR3 contains 14 residues. Germline CDR1 KGHDR, CDR2 SFDVKD. CDR3 protein: CATSGGANTGELFF. Here the CDR3 DNA reads TGTGCCACCAGTGGGGGGGCAAACACCGGGGAGCTGTTTTTT.

V usage is TRBV25-1 and J usage is TRBJ2-2; perhaps TRBD2 as D (6 bases). V lost 6 bases and J 3 bases, leaving 17 bases between the germline ends. The CDR3 is 16 residues long. In germline, CDR1 is MGHDK, CDR2 SYGVNS. The CDR3 region is CASSPLRGRDTGELFF. The CDR3 nucleotides read TGTGCCAGCAGCCCACTGCGGGGTAGGGACACCGGGGAGCTGTTTTTT.

As concerns this clonotype: At one end the junction does not follow the germline gene, possibly because of a read error. The chain links TRBV29-1 to TRBJ2-3; D possibly corresponds to TRBD1 (5 bases). Germline V gives CDR1 SQVTM, CDR2 ANQGSEA. The CDR3 extends over 15 amino acids. In nucleotides, the CDR3 is TGCAGCGTTGAAGATCGGAGACAGAGCACAGAGACGCAGTATTTT. Protein: CSVEDRRQSTETQYF.

The chain is built from TRBV11-2 and TRBJ2-3, with D perhaps matching TRBD1 (6 bases). V was pared by 5 bases and J by 2 bases, with 20 bases between. The V gene's germline CDR1 is SGHAT and CDR2 FQNNGV. The CDR3 extends over 17 amino acids. For the CDR3, the DNA is TGTGCCAGCAGCCTCCGGACAGCCGCCCCGTACACAGATACGCAGTATTTT. This encodes CASSLRTAAPYTDTQYF.

The rearrangement uses TRBV10-3 and TRBJ1-1; D remains unclear. CDR1 is ENHRY, CDR2 SYGVKD, per germline. The V gene lost 2 bases and the J gene lost 7 bases, with 11 bases spanning the gap. This CDR3 has 13 residues. The CDR3 is CAISEVGFGEAFF. The CDR3 DNA is TGTGCCATCAGTGAGGTGGGGTTCGGTGAAGCTTTCTTT.

This clonotype showed up many times. The rearrangement uses TRBV20-1 and TRBJ1-6; a weak D match, TRBD1 (6 bases). Between the trimmed V and J ends, which lost 3 bases and 9 bases, there was a span of 15 bases. Germline V gene sequence: CDR1 DFQATT, CDR2 SNEGSKA (reference sequence). The CDR3 has 14 amino acids. For the CDR3, the DNA is TGCAGTGCTAGGCGGCAGGGGAACGGTTCACCCCTCCACTTT. Translated, it gives CSARRQGNGSPLHF.

This clonotype was seen at least ten times. This chain links TRBV7-9 with TRBJ2-6, with unresolved D. The CDR3 is made up of 16 amino acids. The V end was cut by 1 base, the J end by 0 bases, with 7 bases between. Germline lookup yields CDR1 SEHNR and CDR2 FQNEAQ (reference sequence). In nucleotides, the CDR3 is TGTGCCAGCAGCTTAGTCTACCCCTCTGGGGCCAACGTCCTGACTTTC. Its translation: CASSLVYPSGANVLTF.

This sequence joins TRBV12-3 or TRBV12-4 and TRBJ1-2, with D uncertain. The CDR3 covers 12 residues. Between the trimmed V and J ends, which lost 3 bases and 3 bases, there was a span of 5 bases. The CDR3 coding sequence is TGTGCCAGCAGTTTTATAGACTATGGCTACACCTTC. Its protein is CASSFIDYGYTF.

This clonotype was detected ten times or more. The chain links TRBV7-7 to TRBJ2-5; TRBD1 agrees at 8 bases. Germline assignment: CDR1 SSHAT and CDR2 FNYEAQ (reference sequence). This CDR3 has 16 amino acids. Trimming cost V 1 base and J 1 base; bases outside gene matches: 5. The CDR3 DNA reads as TGTGCCAGCAGCTTAGGTGGACAGGGAGGCCAAGAGACCCAGTACTTC. This encodes CASSLGGQGGQETQYF. The whole variable domain, filled in from reference TRBV7-7 and TRBJ2-5, reads GAGVSQSPRYKVTKRGQDVTLRCDPISSHATLYWYQQALGQGPEFLTYFNYEAQPDKSGLPSDRFSAERPEGSISTLTIQRTEQRDSAMYRCASSLGGQGGQETQYFGPGTRLLVL.

About this clonotype itself: A much more abundant neighbour one base away suggests this may be a read error. V gene TRBV19 combines with J gene TRBJ1-4, with 8 positions matching TRBD1. Looked up from germline, CDR1 is LNHDA and CDR2 is SQIVND (reference sequence). The CDR3 contains 15 residues. The CDR3 protein is CASSLKTGAVEKPFF. The CDR3, as DNA: TGTGCCAGCAGCTTAAAGACAGGGGCTGTTGAAAAACCGTTTTTT.

This clonotype occurred many times. The V and J genes are TRBV9 and TRBJ1-6; D gene unclear. The germline V and J ends were trimmed by 2 bases and 0 bases, with 12 bases remaining between them. The CDR3 runs to 17 residues. Germline CDR1 is SGDLS and CDR2 is YYNGEE. The DNA for the CDR3 is TGTGCCAGCAGCGTGAGAGAGCAAAGCTCCTATAATTCACCCCTCCACTTT. The encoded protein is CASSVREQSSYNSPLHF.

This clonotype occurred many times. One junction end disagrees with the germline gene, perhaps due to a read error. This sequence joins TRBV7-9 and TRBJ1-2, with TRBD1 matching 8 bases. Looked up from germline, CDR1 is SEHNR and CDR2 is FQNEAQ (reference sequence). The CDR3 contains 16 residues. Written as DNA, the CDR3 is TGCGCCAGCAGCCAAGACTTAGGACAGGGAAACTATGGCTACACCTTC. It encodes CASSQDLGQGNYGYTF.

Only one count was recorded for this clonotype. The chain joins TRBV10-3 to TRBJ2-2; D could derive from TRBD1 or TRBD2 (5 bases each). CDR1 and CDR2 from the germline V gene are ENHRY and SYGVKD. The CDR3 is 11 amino acids. Trimming shortened V by 8 bases and J by 7 bases, and 8 bases separated the two germline ends. CDR3 amino acids: CAIEGFGELFF. The CDR3 DNA is TGTGCCATCGAGGGGTTCGGGGAGCTGTTTTTT.

The V and J genes are TRBV14 and TRBJ1-2; 7 bases match TRBD1. The CDR3 is made up of 19 amino acids. The V and J ends lost 2 bases and 1 base, in that order; junction bases with no gene match: 16. Germline V gives CDR1 SGHDN, CDR2 FVKESK. The CDR3 nucleotides read TGTGCCAGCAGCCAAATCGCGCCGGGACAGACCTTCATTAACTATGGCTACACCTTC. Encoded protein: CASSQIAPGQTFINYGYTF.

V usage is TRBV7-9 and J usage is TRBJ2-7; D is undetermined. The CDR3 is 13 residues long. Germline CDR1 SEHNR, CDR2 FQNEAQ (reference sequence). V was shortened by 1 base and J by 9 bases, with 13 bases between the two germline ends. The CDR3 sequence is CASSLVGTGGQYF. The CDR3, as DNA: TGTGCCAGCAGCTTAGTAGGAACGGGTGGGCAGTACTTC.

This clonotype was counted only a few times. The chain recombines TRBV3-1 with TRBJ1-1; 9 bases match TRBD1. The ends lost 3 bases at V and 1 base at J; junction bases unmatched: 3. Looked up from germline, CDR1 is LGHDT and CDR2 is YNNKEL (reference sequence). The CDR3 consists of 15 residues. CDR3 residues: CASSQRGQGNTEAFF. The CDR3 coding sequence is TGTGCCAGCAGCCAGAGGGGACAGGGGAACACTGAAGCTTTCTTT.

This clonotype appeared many times. The gene calls are TRBV29-1 and TRBJ2-2; perhaps TRBD1 as D (6 bases). This CDR3 spans 14 amino acids. The germline V and J ends were trimmed by 7 bases and 0 bases, with 12 bases remaining between them. Germline CDR1 is SQVTM and CDR2 is ANQGSEA. CDR3 residues: CSALTGTNTGELFF. As DNA, the CDR3 is TGCAGCGCCCTGACAGGCACGAACACCGGGGAGCTGTTTTTT.

This clonotype was detected many times. The junction does not match germline at one end; this may be a read error. The genes are TRBV5-1 and TRBJ2-2; 9 bases line up with TRBD1. Germline V gene lookup returns CDR1 SGHRS and CDR2 YFSETQ. This CDR3 contains 13 residues. The CDR3 region is CASSWTGAGELFF. The CDR3 nucleotides read TGTGCCAGCAGCTGGACAGGGGCCGGGGAGCTGTTTTTT.

The V gene is TRBV30, the J gene TRBJ1-1; 7 bases are a match to TRBD1. The CDR3 is 12 amino acids. The V segment lost 3 bases and the J segment 14 bases; nucleotides outside the gene matches: 12. In germline, CDR1 is GTSNPN, CDR2 SVGIG (reference sequence). In DNA, the CDR3 is TGTGCCTGGAGGGGAGGGGGCAGCAATAGGTTCTTT. It encodes CAWRGGGSNRFF. Supplemented by reference TRBV30 and TRBJ1-1, the full variable domain reads SQTIHQWPATLVQPVGSPLSLECTVEGTSNPNLYWYRQAAGRGLQLLFYSVGIGQISSEVPQNLSASRPQDRQFILSSKKLLLSDSGFYLCAWRGGGSNRFFGQGTRLTVV.

V usage is TRBV4-2 and J usage is TRBJ2-2, with TRBD2 matching 11 bases. This CDR3 has 15 residues. CDR1 and CDR2 from the germline V gene are LGHNA and YNFKEQ. V lost 4 bases, J lost 6 bases, and 4 bases stayed unmatched. Here the CDR3 reads CASSLSGRAPGELFF. The CDR3 DNA reads TGTGCCAGCAGCCTTAGCGGGAGGGCCCCCGGGGAGCTGTTTTTT.

Written as DNA, the CDR3 is TGTGCCAGCAGCTTAGTCCTAGCGGGGGGGGGGAGTGGTGCAGAGACCCAGTACTTC. Protein product: CASSLVLAGGGSGAETQYF. The rearrangement joins TRBV11-2 to TRBJ2-5; 12 bases align to TRBD2. V lost 1 base to trimming and J lost 4 bases; unmatched junction nucleotides: 13. Germline lookup yields CDR1 SGHAT and CDR2 FQNNGV. The CDR3 is 19 amino acids.

This clonotype was recorded many times. The V gene is TRBV19, the J gene TRBJ1-5; a possible D gene is TRBD1 (5 bases). The V and J ends lost 1 base and 7 bases respectively, with 14 bases between them. Germline CDR1 and CDR2: LNHDA and SQIVND (reference sequence). The CDR3 totals 15 residues. The DNA for the CDR3 is TGTGCCAGTAGTATAGCAGGGAAGGTAGGGCAGCCCCAGCATTTT. Its translation is CASSIAGKVGQPQHF.

The J gene is TRBJ2-7, the V gene TRBV27, with TRBD1 matching 7 bases. Germline CDR1 MNHEY, CDR2 SMNVEV (reference sequence). CDR3 length: 15 residues. The ends lost 6 bases at V and 0 bases at J; junction bases unmatched: 8. As DNA, the CDR3 is TGTGCCAGCAGACTCTCGACAGGGAGCTCCTACGAGCAGTACTTC. It encodes CASRLSTGSSYEQYF.

As concerns this clonotype: This could be a read error, since a much larger clone is one nucleotide away. The chain has TRBV10-3 and TRBJ1-2, with D unclear. CDR3 length equals 15 residues. CDR1 and CDR2 from the germline V gene are ENHRY and SYGVKD. V was cut by 3 bases and J by 4 bases, with 15 bases left in between. The CDR3 is CAISDPWGRPYGYTF. The CDR3 DNA reads as TGTGCCATCAGTGACCCTTGGGGAAGGCCCTATGGCTACACCTTC.

This sequence joins TRBV2 and TRBJ2-1; 8 bases are shared with TRBD1. V was pared by 7 bases and J by 8 bases, with 7 bases of the junction left unmatched. The germline V gene has CDR1 SNHLY and CDR2 FYNNEI. The CDR3 spans 13 residues. DNA for the CDR3: TGTGCCAGCAACGGACAGGGTAGCGATGAGCAGTTCTTC. This encodes CASNGQGSDEQFF.

The chain employs TRBV15 and TRBJ2-5; the D is unclear. This CDR3 spans 14 amino acids. Germline V lookup: CDR1 LNHNV, CDR2 YYDKDF (reference sequence). The V and J ends lost 2 bases and 1 base respectively, with 8 bases between them. This CDR3 is CATSRQAAQETQYF. CDR3 nucleotides: TGTGCCACCAGCAGACAGGCGGCCCAAGAGACCCAGTACTTC.